The TCR beta chain described here comes from a study of cytomegalovirus exposure and HLA in healthy donors. About this clone itself: Its antigen is as yet unknown.

The germline V and J ends were trimmed by 2 bases and 2 bases, with 10 bases remaining between them. Germline lookup yields CDR1 SEHNR and CDR2 FQNEAQ (reference sequence). The CDR3 sequence is 14 residues long. PCR involved 60 Vbeta and 13 Jbeta primers. TCRdb's copy holds only in-frame clones and misses some; the assay was immunoSEQ multiplex PCR. The sample yields some 57,000 clones, about 89% seen once. The study's findings and limits: Later analysis identified a missense DCLRE1C variant that was linked to TCR beta V- and J-gene trimming. Most likely, a cluster of highly shared sequence variants arose as a sequencing artifact. Most TCR sequences were seen very rarely across donors, but some public TCRs occurred in many. It was approximately 170 TCR beta chains that were listed as cytomegalovirus-associated.

The rearrangement joins TRBV7-9 to TRBJ2-7; D is perhaps TRBD2 (6 bases). Sequenced material: PBMCs. The TCR originated in a man aged 30 to 45 in good health and CMV-seropositive. The CDR3 protein is CASSLTGAPYEQYF. The CDR3 DNA reads as TGTGCCAGCAGCTTAACGGGAGCCCCCTACGAGCAGTACTTC.